This TCR beta chain was identified in a study of T cells in Graves' hyperthyroidism and ophthalmopathy. TCR beta CDR3 regions were amplified from RNA transcripts. TCR CDR3 underwent first-round RT-PCR with the HTBI primer set. One entry per CDR3 protein, called by TCRdb with MiXCR from the multiplex PCR reads. The sample records about 690,000 distinct CDR3 sequences, around a sixth being singletons. With a duration under 2 months, the hyperthyroidism was newly diagnosed in patients aged 18 to 65. This clonotype was observed a few times. Its antigen is as yet unknown. CDR3 size: 13 residues. Between the trimmed V and J ends, which lost 3 bases and 2 bases, there was a span of 9 bases. From germline, CDR1 is SGDLS and CDR2 YYNGEE. Points from the study as a whole: The authors' 13 V-J model separated ophthalmopathy from stable hyperthyroidism.

The specimen sequenced was blood. The origin of this receptor is a man between 45 and 60 years old with Graves' hyperthyroidism. The J gene is TRBJ2-7, the V gene TRBV9; D is uncertain. CDR3 nucleotides: TGTGCCAGCAGCGCCGGCCCGACCTACGAGCAGTACTTC. It translates to CASSAGPTYEQYF. The entire variable domain, with the rest obtained from reference TRBV9 and TRBJ2-7, is as follows: DSGVTQTPKHLITATGQRVTLRCSPRSGDLSVYWYQQSLDQGLQFLIQYYNGEERAKGNILERFSAQQFPDLHSELNLSSLELGDSALYFCASSAGPTYEQYFGPGTRLTVT.